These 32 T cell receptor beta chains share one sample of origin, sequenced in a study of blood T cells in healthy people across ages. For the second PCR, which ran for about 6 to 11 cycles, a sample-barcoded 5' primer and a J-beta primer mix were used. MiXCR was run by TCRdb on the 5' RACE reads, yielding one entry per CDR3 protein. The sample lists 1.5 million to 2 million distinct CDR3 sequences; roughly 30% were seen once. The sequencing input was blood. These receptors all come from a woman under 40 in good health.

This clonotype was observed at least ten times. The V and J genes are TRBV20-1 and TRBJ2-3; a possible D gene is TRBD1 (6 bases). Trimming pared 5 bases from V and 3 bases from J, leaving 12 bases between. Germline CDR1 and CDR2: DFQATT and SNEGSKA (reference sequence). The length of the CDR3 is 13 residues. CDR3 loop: CSASDRPTDTQYF. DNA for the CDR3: TGCAGTGCTTCGGACAGACCGACAGATACGCAGTATTTT.

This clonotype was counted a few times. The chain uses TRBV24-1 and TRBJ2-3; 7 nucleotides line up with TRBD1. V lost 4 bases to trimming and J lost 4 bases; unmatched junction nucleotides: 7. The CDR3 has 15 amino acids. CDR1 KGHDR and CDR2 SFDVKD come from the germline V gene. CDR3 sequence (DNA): TGTGCCACCAGTGAACCGGACAGGCCCCCAGATACGCAGTATTTT. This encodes CATSEPDRPPDTQYF.

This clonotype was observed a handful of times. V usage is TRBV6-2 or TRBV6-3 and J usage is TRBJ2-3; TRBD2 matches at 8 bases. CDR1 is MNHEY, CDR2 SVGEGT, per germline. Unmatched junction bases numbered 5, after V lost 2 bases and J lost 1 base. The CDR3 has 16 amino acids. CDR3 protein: CASSYHATSGTDTQYF. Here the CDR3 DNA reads TGTGCCAGCAGTTACCACGCGACTAGCGGCACAGATACGCAGTATTTT.

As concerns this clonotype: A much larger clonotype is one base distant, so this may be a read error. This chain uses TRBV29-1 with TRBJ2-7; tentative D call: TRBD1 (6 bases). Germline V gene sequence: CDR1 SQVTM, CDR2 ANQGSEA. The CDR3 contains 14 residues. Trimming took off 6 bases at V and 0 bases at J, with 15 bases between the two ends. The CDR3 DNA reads TGCAGCGTAGCGAAGGGGGTCAGCTCCTACGAGCAGTACTTC. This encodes CSVAKGVSSYEQYF.

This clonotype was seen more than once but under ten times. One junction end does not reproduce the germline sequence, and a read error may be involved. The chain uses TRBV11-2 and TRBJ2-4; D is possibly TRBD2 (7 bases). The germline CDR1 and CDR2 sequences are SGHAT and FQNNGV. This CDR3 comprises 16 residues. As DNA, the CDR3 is TGTGCCAGCAGCTACGGGGGGACACCGAACAAAAACGTTCAGTACTTC. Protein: CASSYGGTPNKNVQYF.

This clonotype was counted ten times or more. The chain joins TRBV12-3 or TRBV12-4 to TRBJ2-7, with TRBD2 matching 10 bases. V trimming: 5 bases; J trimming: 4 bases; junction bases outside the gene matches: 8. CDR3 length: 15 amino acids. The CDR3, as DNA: TGTGCCAGCAGTATATCTAGCGGGAGTCGGTACGAGCAGTACTTC. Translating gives CASSISSGSRYEQYF.

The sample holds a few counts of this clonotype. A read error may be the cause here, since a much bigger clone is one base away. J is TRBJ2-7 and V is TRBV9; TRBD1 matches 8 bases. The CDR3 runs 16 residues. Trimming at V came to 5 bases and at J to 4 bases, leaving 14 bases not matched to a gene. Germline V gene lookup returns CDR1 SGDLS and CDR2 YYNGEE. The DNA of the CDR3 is TGTGCCAGCAGGAAAGGTCCCGACAGGGGCCTTTACGAGCAGTACTTC. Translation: CASRKGPDRGLYEQYF.

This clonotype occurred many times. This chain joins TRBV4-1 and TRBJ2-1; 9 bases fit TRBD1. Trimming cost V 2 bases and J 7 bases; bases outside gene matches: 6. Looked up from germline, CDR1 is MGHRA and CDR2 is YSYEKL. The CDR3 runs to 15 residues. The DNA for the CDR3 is TGCGCCAGCAGCCAACTCCGGGACAGGGTTAATGAGCAGTTCTTC. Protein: CASSQLRDRVNEQFF.

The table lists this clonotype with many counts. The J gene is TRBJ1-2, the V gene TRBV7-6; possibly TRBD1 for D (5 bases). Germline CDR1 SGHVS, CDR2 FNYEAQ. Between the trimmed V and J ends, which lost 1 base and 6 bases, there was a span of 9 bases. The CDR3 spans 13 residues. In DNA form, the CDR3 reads TGTGCCAGCAGCTTAGGGGGACCGGATGGCTACACCTTC. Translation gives CASSLGGPDGYTF.

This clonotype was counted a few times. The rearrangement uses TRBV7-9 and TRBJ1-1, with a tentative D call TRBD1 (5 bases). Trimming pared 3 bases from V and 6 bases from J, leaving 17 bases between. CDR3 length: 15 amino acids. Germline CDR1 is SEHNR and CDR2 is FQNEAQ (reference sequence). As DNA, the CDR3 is TGTGCCAGCAGCTTGGGGACTGGGGGTAGAGCTGAAGCTTTCTTT. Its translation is CASSLGTGGRAEAFF. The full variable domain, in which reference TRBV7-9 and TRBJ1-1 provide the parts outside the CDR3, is DTGVSQNPRHKITKRGQNVTFRCDPISEHNRLYWYRQTLGQGPEFLTYFQNEAQLEKSRLLSDRFSAERPKGSFSTLEIQRTEQGDSAMYLCASSLGTGGRAEAFFGQGTRLTVV.

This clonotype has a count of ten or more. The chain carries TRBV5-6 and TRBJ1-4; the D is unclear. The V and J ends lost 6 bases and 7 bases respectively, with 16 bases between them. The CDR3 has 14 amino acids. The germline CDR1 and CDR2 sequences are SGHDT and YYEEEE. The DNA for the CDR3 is TGTGCCAGCAATACCAATCGAGGCAGTGAAAAACTGTTTTTT. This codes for CASNTNRGSEKLFF.

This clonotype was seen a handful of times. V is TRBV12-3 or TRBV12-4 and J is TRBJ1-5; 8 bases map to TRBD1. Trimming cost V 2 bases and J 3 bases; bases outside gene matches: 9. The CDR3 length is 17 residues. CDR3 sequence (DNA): TGTGCCAGCAGTTTAACGCCCACAGGGGGTCACAATCAGCCCCAGCATTTT. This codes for CASSLTPTGGHNQPQHF.

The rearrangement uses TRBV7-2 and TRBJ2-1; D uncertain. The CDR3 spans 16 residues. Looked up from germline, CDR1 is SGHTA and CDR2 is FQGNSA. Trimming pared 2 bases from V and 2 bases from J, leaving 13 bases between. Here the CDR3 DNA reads TGTGCCAGCAGCTTAAGAGGCTCATCCCCCTACAATGAGCAGTTCTTC. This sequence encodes CASSLRGSSPYNEQFF.

The CDR3 here is CASSRSKIGNEQFF. The CDR3 bases are TGCGCCAGCAGCCGGTCTAAAATCGGCAATGAGCAGTTCTTC. The V gene is TRBV4-3, the J gene TRBJ2-1; no clear D gene. The CDR3 is 14 residues long. The germline V and J ends were trimmed by 4 bases and 6 bases, with 13 bases remaining between them. Germline CDR1 is LGHNA and CDR2 is YSLEER.

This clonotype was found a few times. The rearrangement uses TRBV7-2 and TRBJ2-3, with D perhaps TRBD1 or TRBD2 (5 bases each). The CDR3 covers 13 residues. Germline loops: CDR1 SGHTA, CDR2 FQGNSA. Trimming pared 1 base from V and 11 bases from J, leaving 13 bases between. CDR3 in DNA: TGTGCCAGCAGCTTAGTTCGGGGACGGAAGCAGTATTTT. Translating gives CASSLVRGRKQYF.

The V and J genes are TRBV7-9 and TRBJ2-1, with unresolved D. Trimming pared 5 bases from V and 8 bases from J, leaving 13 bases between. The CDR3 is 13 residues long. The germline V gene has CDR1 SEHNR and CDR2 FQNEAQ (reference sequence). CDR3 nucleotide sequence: TGTGCCAGCAGCCCTCCGGGTAACTATGAGCAGTTCTTC. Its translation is CASSPPGNYEQFF.

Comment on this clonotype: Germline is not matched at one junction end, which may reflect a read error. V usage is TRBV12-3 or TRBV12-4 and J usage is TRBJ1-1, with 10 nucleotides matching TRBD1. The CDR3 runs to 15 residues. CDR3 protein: CASSFSTGGLTEAFF. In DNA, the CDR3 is TGTGCCAGCAGTTTTTCGACAGGGGGCTTAACTGAAGCATTCTTT.

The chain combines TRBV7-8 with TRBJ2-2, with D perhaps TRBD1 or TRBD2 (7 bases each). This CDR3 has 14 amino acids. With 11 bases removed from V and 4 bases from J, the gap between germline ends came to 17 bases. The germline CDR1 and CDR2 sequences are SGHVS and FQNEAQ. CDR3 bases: TGTGCCTCAGGGGGGGTATCTCGCACCGGGGAGCTGTTTTTT. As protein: CASGGVSRTGELFF.

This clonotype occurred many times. Written as DNA, the CDR3 is TGCAGCGTTGGCGGGCCCGACTTTTACAATGAGCAGTTCTTC. Protein: CSVGGPDFYNEQFF. The V gene is TRBV29-1, the J gene TRBJ2-1; weak D call: TRBD2 (5 bases). This CDR3 spans 14 amino acids. Germline CDR1 reads SQVTM; CDR2 reads ANQGSEA. Trimming left V 4 bases short and J 4 bases short, with 14 bases between.

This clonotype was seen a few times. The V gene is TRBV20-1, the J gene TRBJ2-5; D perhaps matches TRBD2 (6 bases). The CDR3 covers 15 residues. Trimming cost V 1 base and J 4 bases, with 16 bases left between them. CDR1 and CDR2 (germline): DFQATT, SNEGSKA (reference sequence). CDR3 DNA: TGCAGTGCTAGAGCCCCCCGGGCAGCGGGAGAGACCCAGTACTTC. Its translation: CSARAPRAAGETQYF.

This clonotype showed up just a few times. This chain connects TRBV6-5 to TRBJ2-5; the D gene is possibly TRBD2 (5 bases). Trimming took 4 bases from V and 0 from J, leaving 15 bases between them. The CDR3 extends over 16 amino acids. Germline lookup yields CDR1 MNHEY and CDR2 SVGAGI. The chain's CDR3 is CASSFRTRGNQETQYF. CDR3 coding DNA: TGTGCCAGCAGTTTCCGCACCCGGGGAAACCAAGAGACCCAGTACTTC.

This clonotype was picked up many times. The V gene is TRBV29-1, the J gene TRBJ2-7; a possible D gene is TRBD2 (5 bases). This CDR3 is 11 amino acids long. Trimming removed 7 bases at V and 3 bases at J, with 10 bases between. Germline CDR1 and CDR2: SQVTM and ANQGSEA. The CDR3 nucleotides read TGCAGCGGGGCAGCGGACTACGAGCAGTACTTC. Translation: CSGAADYEQYF.

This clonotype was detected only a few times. DNA of the CDR3: TGTGCCAGCAGCTTAGACGGGGGGAGACAAGAGACCCAGTTCTTC. Protein product: CASSLDGGRQETQFF. V and J are TRBV7-9 and TRBJ2-1; 7 nucleotides line up with TRBD2. After removal of 1 base from V and 13 bases from J, the junction contained 13 bases not matched to a gene. Germline CDR1 and CDR2: SEHNR and FQNEAQ (reference sequence). CDR3 length equals 15 residues.

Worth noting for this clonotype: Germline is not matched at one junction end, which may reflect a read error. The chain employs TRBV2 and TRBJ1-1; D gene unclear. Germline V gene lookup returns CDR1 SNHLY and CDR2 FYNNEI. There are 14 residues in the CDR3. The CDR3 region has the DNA TGTGCCATCAGTGGCCGACATATGAACACTGAAGCTTTCTTT. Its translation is CAISGRHMNTEAFF.

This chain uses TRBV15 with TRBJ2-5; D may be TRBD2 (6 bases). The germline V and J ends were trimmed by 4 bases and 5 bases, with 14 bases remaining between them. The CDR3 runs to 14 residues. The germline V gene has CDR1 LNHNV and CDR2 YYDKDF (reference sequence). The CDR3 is CATSIGTPPETQYF. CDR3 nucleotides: TGTGCCACCAGCATAGGGACTCCGCCCGAGACCCAGTACTTC.

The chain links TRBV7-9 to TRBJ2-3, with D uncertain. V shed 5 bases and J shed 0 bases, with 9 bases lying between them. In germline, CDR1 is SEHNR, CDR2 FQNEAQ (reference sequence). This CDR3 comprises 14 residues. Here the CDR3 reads CASSKWTSTDTQYF. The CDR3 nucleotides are TGTGCCAGCAGCAAATGGACGAGCACAGATACGCAGTATTTT.

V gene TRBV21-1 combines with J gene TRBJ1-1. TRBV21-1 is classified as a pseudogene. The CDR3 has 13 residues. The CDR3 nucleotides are TGTGCCAGCAGCATCGGGGTAAGGACTGAAGCTTTCTTT. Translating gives CASSIGVRTEAFF.

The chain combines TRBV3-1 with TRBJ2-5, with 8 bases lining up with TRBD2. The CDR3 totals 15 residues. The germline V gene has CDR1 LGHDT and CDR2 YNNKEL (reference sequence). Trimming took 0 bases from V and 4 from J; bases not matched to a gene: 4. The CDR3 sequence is CASSQDSGVRETQYF. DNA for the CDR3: TGTGCCAGCAGCCAAGATAGCGGGGTAAGAGAGACCCAGTACTTC.

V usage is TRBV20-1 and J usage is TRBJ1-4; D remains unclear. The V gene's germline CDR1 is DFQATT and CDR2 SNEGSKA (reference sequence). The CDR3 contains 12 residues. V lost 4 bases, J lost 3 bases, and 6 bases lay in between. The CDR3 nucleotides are TGCAGTGCTACGACACCTAATGAAAAACTGTTTTTT. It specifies CSATTPNEKLFF.

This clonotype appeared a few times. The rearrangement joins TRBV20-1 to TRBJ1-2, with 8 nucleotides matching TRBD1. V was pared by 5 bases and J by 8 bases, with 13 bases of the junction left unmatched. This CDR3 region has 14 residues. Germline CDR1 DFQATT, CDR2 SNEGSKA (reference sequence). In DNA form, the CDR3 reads TGCAGTGCTGAAACCGACAGGGGAATGGGGGGCTACACCTTC. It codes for CSAETDRGMGGYTF.

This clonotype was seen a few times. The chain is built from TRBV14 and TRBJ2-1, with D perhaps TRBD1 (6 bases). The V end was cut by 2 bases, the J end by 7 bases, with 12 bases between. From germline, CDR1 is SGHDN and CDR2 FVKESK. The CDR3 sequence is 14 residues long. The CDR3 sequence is CASSQTGLFNEQFF. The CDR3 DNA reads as TGTGCCAGCAGCCAAACAGGGTTGTTTAATGAGCAGTTCTTC.

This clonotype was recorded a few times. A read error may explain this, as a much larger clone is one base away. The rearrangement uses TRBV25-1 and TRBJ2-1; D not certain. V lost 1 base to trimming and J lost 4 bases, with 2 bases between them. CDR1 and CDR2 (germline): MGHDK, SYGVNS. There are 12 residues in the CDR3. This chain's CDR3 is CASSEWYNEQFF. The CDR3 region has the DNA TGTGCCAGCAGTGAATGGTACAATGAGCAGTTCTTC.